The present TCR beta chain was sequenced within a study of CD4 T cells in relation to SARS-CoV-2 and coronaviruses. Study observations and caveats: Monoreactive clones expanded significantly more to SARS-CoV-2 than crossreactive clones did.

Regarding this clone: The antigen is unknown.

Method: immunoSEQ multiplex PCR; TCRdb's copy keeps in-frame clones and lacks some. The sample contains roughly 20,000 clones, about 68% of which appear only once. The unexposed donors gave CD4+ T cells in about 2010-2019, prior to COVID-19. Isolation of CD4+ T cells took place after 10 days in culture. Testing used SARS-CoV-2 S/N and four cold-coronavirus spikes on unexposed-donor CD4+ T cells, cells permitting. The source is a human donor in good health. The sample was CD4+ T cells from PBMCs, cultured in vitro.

The CDR3 sequence: CASRGEGEKLFF. CDR3 sequence (DNA): TGCGCCAGCAGGGGTGAGGGGGAAAAACTGTTTTTT. This chain connects TRBV5-1 to TRBJ1-4, with D perhaps TRBD1 (5 bases). The germline gives CDR1 SGHRS, CDR2 YFSETQ. The ends were cut back, 5 bases at V and 8 bases at J, with 10 bases in the middle. This CDR3 has 12 amino acids.